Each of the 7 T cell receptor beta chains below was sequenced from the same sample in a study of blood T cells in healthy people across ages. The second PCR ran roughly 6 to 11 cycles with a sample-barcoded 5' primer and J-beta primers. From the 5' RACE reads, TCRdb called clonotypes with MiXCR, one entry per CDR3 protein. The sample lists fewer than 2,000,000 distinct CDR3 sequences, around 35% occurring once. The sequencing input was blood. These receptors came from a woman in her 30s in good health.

CDR3 in DNA: TGTGCCAGCAGCTTAGATACAGGGGGCGGATCAGATACGCAGTATTTT. Translating it yields CASSLDTGGGSDTQYF. This chain links TRBV7-6 with TRBJ2-3; 9 bases are a match to TRBD1. The V gene end was trimmed by 1 base and the J gene end by 4 bases; junction bases not matched to a gene: 6. Germline loops: CDR1 SGHVS, CDR2 FNYEAQ. CDR3 length: 16 residues.

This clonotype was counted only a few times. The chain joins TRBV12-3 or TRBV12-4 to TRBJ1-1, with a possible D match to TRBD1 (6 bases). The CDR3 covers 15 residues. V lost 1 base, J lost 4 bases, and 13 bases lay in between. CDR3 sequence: CASSLGITGFTEAFF. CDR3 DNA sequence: TGTGCCAGCAGTTTAGGTATAACAGGGTTCACTGAAGCTTTCTTT.

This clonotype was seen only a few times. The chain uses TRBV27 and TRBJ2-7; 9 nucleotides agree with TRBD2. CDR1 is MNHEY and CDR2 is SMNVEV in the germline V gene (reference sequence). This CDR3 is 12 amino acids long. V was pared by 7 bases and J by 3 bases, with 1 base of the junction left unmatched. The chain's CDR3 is CASKTSGYEQYF. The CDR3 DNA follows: TGTGCCAGCAAGACTAGCGGCTACGAGCAGTACTTC.

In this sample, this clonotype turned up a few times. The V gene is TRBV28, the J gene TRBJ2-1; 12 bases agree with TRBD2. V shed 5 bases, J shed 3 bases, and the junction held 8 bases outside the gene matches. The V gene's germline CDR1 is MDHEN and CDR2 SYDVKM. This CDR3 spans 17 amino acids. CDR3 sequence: CASSPRLAGEYYNEQFF. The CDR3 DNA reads TGTGCCAGCAGTCCCCGACTAGCGGGAGAATACTACAATGAGCAGTTCTTC.

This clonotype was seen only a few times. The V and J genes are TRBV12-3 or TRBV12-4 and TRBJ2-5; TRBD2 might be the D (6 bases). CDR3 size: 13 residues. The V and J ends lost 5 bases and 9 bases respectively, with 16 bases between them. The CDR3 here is CASSPQVGGAQYF. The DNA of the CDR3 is TGTGCCAGCAGTCCCCAGGTGGGGGGAGCCCAGTACTTC.

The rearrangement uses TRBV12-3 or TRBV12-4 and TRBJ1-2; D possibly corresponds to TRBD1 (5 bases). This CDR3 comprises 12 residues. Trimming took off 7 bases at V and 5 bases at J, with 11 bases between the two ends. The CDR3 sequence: CASNRGGYGYTF. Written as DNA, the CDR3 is TGTGCCAGCAACCGGGGCGGATATGGCTACACCTTC.

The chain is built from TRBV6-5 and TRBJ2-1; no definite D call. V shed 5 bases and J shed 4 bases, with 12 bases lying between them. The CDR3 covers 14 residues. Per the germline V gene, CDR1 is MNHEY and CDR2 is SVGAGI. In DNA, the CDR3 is TGTGCCAGCAGTGCCCTGGACGCTTACAATGAGCAGTTCTTC. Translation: CASSALDAYNEQFF.